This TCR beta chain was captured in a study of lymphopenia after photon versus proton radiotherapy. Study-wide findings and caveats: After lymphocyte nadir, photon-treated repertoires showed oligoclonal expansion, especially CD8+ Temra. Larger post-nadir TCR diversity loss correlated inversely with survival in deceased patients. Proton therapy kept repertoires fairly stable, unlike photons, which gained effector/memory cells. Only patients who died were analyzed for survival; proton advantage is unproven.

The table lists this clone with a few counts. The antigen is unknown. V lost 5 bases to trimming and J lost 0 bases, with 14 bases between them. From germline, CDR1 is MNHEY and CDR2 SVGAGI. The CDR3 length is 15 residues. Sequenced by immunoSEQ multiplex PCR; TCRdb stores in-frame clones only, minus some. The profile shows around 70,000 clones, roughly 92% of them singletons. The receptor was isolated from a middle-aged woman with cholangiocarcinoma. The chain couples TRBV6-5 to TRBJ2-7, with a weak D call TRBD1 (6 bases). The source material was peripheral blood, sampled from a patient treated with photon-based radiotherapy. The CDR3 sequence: CASSSFTGRSYEQYF. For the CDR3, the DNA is TGTGCCAGCAGTAGCTTCACAGGGCGCTCCTACGAGCAGTACTTC.